This TCR beta chain appears in the sequencing data of a study of regulatory T cells in long-lasting Graves disease. Findings and limits, study-wide: Few sampled subjects may have lowered accuracy.

Specified time point: newly diagnosed GD, antithyroid drugs for less than 3 months. Following extraction of RNA from PBMCs, that RNA was used to make the TCR library. The CDR3 totals 14 residues. The germline CDR1 and CDR2 sequences are MDHEN and SYDVKM. The ends lost 3 bases at V and 5 bases at J; junction bases unmatched: 2. A word on this clonotype: The antigen is undetermined.

Assembly of TCR beta libraries relied on iRepertoire HTBI primers together with Arm-PCR of CDR3 regions. TCRdb independently ran MiXCR on the multiplex PCR reads; one entry per CDR3 protein. This sample has approximately 310,000 distinct CDR3 sequences; under 20% occur once, and the top ten carry approximately 35%. Source: peripheral blood mononuclear cells (PBMCs), taken at new diagnosis, from a patient treated with antithyroid drugs. The chain carries TRBV28 and TRBJ1-5; 9 bases map to TRBD1. This TCR was recovered from a female donor with Graves disease. The CDR3 here is CASSFRTGDQPQHF. DNA of the CDR3: TGTGCCAGCAGTTTTAGGACAGGGGATCAGCCCCAGCATTTT.